This entry concerns a single T cell receptor (beta chain). This entry comes from a study of preoperative IRX-2 immunotherapy in early breast cancer. Germline V gene data show CDR1 as SGDLS and CDR2 as YYNGEE. The CDR3 is 12 residues long. Trimming took 5 bases from V and 4 from J, leaving 9 bases between them. Treatment here: preoperative locoregional IRX-2 cytokine immunotherapy. Patients received preoperative, locoregional IRX-2 cytokine immunotherapy in a phase Ib study. Clones were read by immunoSEQ multiplex PCR, and TCRdb kept only the in-frame ones, dropping some. The data show roughly 43,000 clones, approximately 94% seen once.

The sequence derives from a human donor with breast cancer. The chain is built from TRBV9 and TRBJ2-5; D uncertain. The sample consisted of tumor tissue, taken after IRX-2 immunotherapy. CDR3 bases: TGTGCCAGCAGTCCCACGGGAGAGACCCAGTACTTC. It yields the protein CASSPTGETQYF.